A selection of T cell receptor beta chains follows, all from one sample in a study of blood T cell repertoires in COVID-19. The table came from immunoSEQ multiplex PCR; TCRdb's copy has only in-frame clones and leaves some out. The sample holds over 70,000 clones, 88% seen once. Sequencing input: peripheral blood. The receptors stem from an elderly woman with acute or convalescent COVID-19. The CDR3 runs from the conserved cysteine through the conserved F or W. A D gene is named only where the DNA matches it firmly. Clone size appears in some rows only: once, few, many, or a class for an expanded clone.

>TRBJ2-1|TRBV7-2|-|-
CASSLAQGRNEQFF
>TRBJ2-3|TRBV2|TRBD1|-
CASSDLGQGRGDTQYF
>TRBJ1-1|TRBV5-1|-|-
CASSEMANTEAFF
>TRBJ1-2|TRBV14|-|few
CASSLIQGFGYTF
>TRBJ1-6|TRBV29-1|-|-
CSVLEGEGNSPLHF
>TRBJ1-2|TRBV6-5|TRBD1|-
CASRDDRVNYGYTF
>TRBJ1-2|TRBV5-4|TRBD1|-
CASSSDRAHGYTF
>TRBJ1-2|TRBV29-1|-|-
CSVEREGGYGYTF
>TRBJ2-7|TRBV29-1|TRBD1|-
CSVETPGQGSYEQYF
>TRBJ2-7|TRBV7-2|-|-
CASSFGREQYF
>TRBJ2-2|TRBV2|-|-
CASRADNTGELFF
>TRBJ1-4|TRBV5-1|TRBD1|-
CASSPGQGRGKLFF
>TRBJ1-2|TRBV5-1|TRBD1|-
CASSLTGDRYGYTF
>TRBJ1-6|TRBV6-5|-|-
CASRSPTSPLHF
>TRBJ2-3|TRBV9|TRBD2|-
CASSPSVGGGTDTQYF
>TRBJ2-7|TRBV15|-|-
CAASRDAERPYEQYF
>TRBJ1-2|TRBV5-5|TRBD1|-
CASSLAQGADYGYTF
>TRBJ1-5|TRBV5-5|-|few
CASSLVGGVNQPQHF
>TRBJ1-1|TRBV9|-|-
CASSVAVSGRATEAFF
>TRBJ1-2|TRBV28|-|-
CASNGNGYTF
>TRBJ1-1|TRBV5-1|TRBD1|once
CASSLPGQGAGTEAFF
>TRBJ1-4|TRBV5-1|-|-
CASSLVQGTNEKLFF
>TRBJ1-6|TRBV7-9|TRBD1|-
CASSRAGTGGRVGSFLHF
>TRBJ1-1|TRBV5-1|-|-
CASSLFGWQTVNTEAFF